The 2 T cell receptor beta chains reported below all come from one sample, sequenced in a study of a mutant IDH1 vaccine in newly diagnosed glioma. Sample time point: week 5, during vaccination. Vaccination comprised doses that each held 300 ug of mutant IDH1 20-mer peptide, plus topical imiquimod. The data were produced by immunoSEQ multiplex PCR, yet TCRdb's version contains in-frame clones alone and is incomplete. The top ten hold about a fifth of the sample, which has roughly 28,000 clones, 70% to 90% seen once. These receptors' targets are unknown. The specimen was PBMCs, collected from a glioma patient whose treatment included an IDH1 peptide vaccine. Source of these receptors: a man aged 18 to 29 with glioma.

This clone turned up a few times. The chain carries TRBV10-1 and TRBJ2-4; D not resolved. Trimming took 3 bases from V and 10 from J, leaving 13 bases between them. This CDR3 has 13 amino acids. Per germline, CDR1 WNHNN and CDR2 SYGVQD (reference sequence). The CDR3 bases are TGCGCCAGCAGTGAAGCTGGCGTTGGGATTCAGTACTTC. The encoded protein is CASSEAGVGIQYF.

The chain employs TRBV6-5 and TRBJ2-7; 11 bases fit TRBD1. V was clipped by 6 bases and J by 7 bases; unmatched bases: 11. The V gene's germline CDR1 is MNHEY and CDR2 SVGAGI. CDR3 size: 15 residues. CDR3 region: CASSSGTGGRWEQYF. As DNA, the CDR3 is TGTGCCAGCAGCTCCGGGACAGGGGGGAGGTGGGAGCAGTACTTC.